A single sample is the source of the 10 T cell receptor beta chains below, sequenced in a study of regulatory T cells in long-lasting Graves disease. Described time point: newly diagnosed GD, antithyroid drugs for less than 3 months. There was RNA extracted from PBMCs, and the TCR library was made from it. Assembly of TCR beta libraries relied on iRepertoire HTBI primers together with Arm-PCR of CDR3 regions. Each CDR3 protein is one row after TCRdb ran MiXCR on the multiplex PCR reads. Among approximately 300,000 distinct CDR3 sequences listed, 15% to 20% were seen once. The sample here was peripheral blood mononuclear cells (PBMCs), taken at new diagnosis, from a patient treated with antithyroid drugs. These receptor sequences come from a female donor with Graves disease.

This clonotype occurred many times. V is TRBV12-3 or TRBV12-4 and J is TRBJ2-3, with 8 nucleotides matching TRBD2. V was pared by 3 bases and J by 2 bases, with 4 bases of the junction left unmatched. The CDR3 totals 15 residues. DNA of the CDR3: TGTGCCAGCAGTTTGTCTAGCGGGTACACAGATACGCAGTATTTT. It yields the protein CASSLSSGYTDTQYF.

A word on this clonotype: A read error may be the cause here, since a much bigger clone is one base away. The chain carries TRBV18 and TRBJ2-5; 11 positions agree with TRBD2. CDR3 size: 15 residues. Germline values: CDR1 KGHSH, CDR2 LQKENI. The V gene end was trimmed by 6 bases and the J gene end by 3 bases; junction bases not matched to a gene: 6. In DNA form, the CDR3 reads TGTGCCAGCTCTGCTGTACTAGCGGGAGAAGAGACCCAGTACTTC. Residues: CASSAVLAGEETQYF.

This clonotype was counted a few times. A far larger clone is just one base off, so this is likely a read error. This sequence joins TRBV24-1 and TRBJ2-7, with D possibly being TRBD2 (6 bases). CDR3 size: 14 residues. Germline CDR1 KGHDR, CDR2 SFDVKD. Trimming pared 4 bases from V and 7 bases from J, leaving 16 bases between. The CDR3 loop reads CATSEGDSYNEQYF. CDR3 sequence (DNA): TGTGCCACCAGTGAGGGGGACTCCTACAATGAGCAGTACTTC.

This clonotype was seen ten or more times. V gene TRBV28 combines with J gene TRBJ1-1; no firm D call. Trimming took off 8 bases at V and 1 base at J, with 2 bases between the two ends. In germline, CDR1 is MDHEN, CDR2 SYDVKM. This CDR3 is built from 10 residues. The CDR3 DNA reads TGTGCCAGCGGGAACACTGAAGCTTTCTTT. This gives the protein CASGNTEAFF. Full variable domain (remainder filled in from reference TRBV28 and TRBJ1-1): DVKVTQSSRYLVKRTGEKVFLECVQDMDHENMFWYRQDPGLGLRLIYFSYDVKMKEKGDIPEGYSVSREKKERFSLILESASTNQTSMYLCASGNTEAFFGQGTRLTVV.

With respect to this clonotype: A much larger clone lies a single base off, so this may be a read error. V and J are TRBV7-6 and TRBJ1-1, with a tentative D call TRBD1 (6 bases). The CDR3 extends over 15 amino acids. CDR1 and CDR2 (germline): SGHVS, FNYEAQ. CDR3 nucleotides: TGTGTCAGCAGCTTAGGGCAGGGGATTAACACTGAAGCTTTCTTT. It is translated as CVSSLGQGINTEAFF.

This clonotype was detected ten times or more. The chain combines TRBV19 with TRBJ1-6; D remains ambiguous. V was trimmed by 5 bases and J by 8 bases, leaving 4 bases between them. The CDR3 runs 11 residues. From germline, CDR1 is LNHDA and CDR2 SQIVND (reference sequence). CDR3 loop: CASSSDSPLHF. CDR3 bases: TGTGCCAGTAGTTCGGATTCACCCCTCCACTTT.

This clonotype was counted many times. V is TRBV19 and J is TRBJ2-2; tentative D call: TRBD2 (5 bases). This CDR3 has 13 amino acids. The germline V gene has CDR1 LNHDA and CDR2 SQIVND (reference sequence). The V gene lost 0 bases and the J gene lost 7 bases, with 6 bases spanning the gap. DNA of the CDR3: TGTGCCAGTAGTATAGATCGGGGCGGGGAGCTGTTTTTT. It translates to CASSIDRGGELFF.

In this sample, this clonotype turned up many times. The V call is TRBV20-1, the J call TRBJ2-3, with 11 bases lining up with TRBD2. This CDR3 spans 14 amino acids. J gave up 4 bases and V 6 bases, and 6 bases lay outside the gene matches. Germline-derived CDR1 and CDR2 are DFQATT and SNEGSKA (reference sequence). CDR3 sequence: CSARVAGGPDTQYF. CDR3 nucleotide sequence: TGCAGTGCCAGGGTAGCGGGAGGGCCAGATACGCAGTATTTT.

This clonotype was found many times. CDR3 coding DNA: TGCAGCGGCGGGAGGTCCAACGAGCAGTACTTC. Translated: CSGGRSNEQYF. J is TRBJ2-7 and V is TRBV29-1, with 8 bases matching TRBD2. V shed 7 bases, J shed 5 bases, and the junction held 4 bases outside the gene matches. CDR1 is SQVTM, CDR2 ANQGSEA, per germline. The CDR3 runs to 11 residues.

The chain combines TRBV20-1 with TRBJ2-7, with TRBD2 matching 8 bases. V dropped 5 bases and J dropped 6; count of bases not matched to a gene: 6. The CDR3 has 12 residues. Germline CDR1 and CDR2: DFQATT and SNEGSKA (reference sequence). The CDR3 DNA is TGCAGTGCTCGTAGCGGGGATGGCGAGCAGTACTTC. It encodes CSARSGDGEQYF.